This T cell receptor beta chain appears in the sequencing data of a study of Graves' ophthalmopathy and Graves' hyperthyroidism. Study at large: Cases classed as stable hyperthyroidism had no ophthalmopathy within 18 months of follow-up.

Overall study results and limits: Blood repertoires reportedly contained most expanded thyroid clonotypes above 0.001 frequency.

Researchers took RNA transcripts and amplified TCR beta CDR3 regions from them. Following a first-round RT-PCR that used HTBI primers, a second-round multiplex PCR was carried out. MiXCR, applied by TCRdb to the multiplex PCR reads, yields one record per CDR3 protein. The data contain over a million distinct CDR3 sequences, about 35% of them singletons. Hyperthyroidism in these 18- to 65-year-old patients was newly diagnosed, lasting under 2 months. The CDR3 runs to 17 residues. Trimming took 0 bases from V and 2 from J; bases not matched to a gene: 4. The germline V gene has CDR1 SGHNT and CDR2 YENEEA. As concerns this clonotype: Its target is not known.

Specimen: peripheral blood or thyroid tissue (not recorded which). This receptor was taken from an adult man with Graves' hyperthyroidism. V is TRBV11-3 and J is TRBJ2-2, with 9 bases lining up with TRBD1. CDR3 in amino acids: CASSLDLGQGNTGELFF. CDR3 sequence (DNA): TGTGCCAGCAGCTTAGATCTGGGACAGGGAAACACCGGGGAGCTGTTTTTT.